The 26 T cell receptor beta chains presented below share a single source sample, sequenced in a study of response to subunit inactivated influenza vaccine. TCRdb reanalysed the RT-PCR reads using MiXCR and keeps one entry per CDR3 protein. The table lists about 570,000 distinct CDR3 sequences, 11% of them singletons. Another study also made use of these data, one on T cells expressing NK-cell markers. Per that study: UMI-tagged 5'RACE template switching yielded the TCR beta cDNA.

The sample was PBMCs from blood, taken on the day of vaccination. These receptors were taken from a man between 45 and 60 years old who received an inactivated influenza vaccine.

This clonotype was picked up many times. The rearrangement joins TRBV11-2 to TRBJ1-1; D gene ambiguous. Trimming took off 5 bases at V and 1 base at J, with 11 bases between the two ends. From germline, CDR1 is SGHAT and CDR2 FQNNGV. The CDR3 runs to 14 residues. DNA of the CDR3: TGTGCCAGCAGCCGAGACGGAAGGAACACTGAAGCTTTCTTT. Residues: CASSRDGRNTEAFF.

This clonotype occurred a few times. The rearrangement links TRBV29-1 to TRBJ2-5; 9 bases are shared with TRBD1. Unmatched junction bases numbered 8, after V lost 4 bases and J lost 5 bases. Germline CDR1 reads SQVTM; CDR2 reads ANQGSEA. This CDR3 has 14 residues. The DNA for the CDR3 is TGCAGCGTTGGTCCAACAGGGGGCCCCGAGACCCAGTACTTC. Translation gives CSVGPTGGPETQYF. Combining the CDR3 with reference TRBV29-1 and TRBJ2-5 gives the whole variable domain SAVISQKPSRDICQRGTSLTIQCQVDSQVTMMFWYRQQPGQSLTLIATANQGSEATYESGFVIDKFPISRPNLTFSTLTVSNMSPEDSSIYLCSVGPTGGPETQYFGPGTRLLVL.

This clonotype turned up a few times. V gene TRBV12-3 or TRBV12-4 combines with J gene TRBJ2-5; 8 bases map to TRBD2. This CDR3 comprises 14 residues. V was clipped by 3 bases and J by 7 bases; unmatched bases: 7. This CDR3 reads CASSFGTSFATQYF. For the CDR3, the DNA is TGTGCCAGCAGTTTCGGGACTAGTTTTGCGACCCAGTACTTC.

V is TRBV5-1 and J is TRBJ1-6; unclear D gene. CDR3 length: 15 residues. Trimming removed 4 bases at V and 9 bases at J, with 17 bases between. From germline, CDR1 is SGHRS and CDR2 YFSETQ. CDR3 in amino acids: CASSTTGPSVSPLHF. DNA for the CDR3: TGCGCCAGCAGCACAACCGGGCCCTCGGTTTCACCCCTCCACTTT.

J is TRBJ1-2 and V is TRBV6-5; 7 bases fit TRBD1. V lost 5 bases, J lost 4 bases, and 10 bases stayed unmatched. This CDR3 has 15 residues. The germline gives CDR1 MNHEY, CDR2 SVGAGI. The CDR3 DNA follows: TGTGCCAGCAGTAACAGGGGACGTACACTCTATGGCTACACCTTC. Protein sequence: CASSNRGRTLYGYTF.

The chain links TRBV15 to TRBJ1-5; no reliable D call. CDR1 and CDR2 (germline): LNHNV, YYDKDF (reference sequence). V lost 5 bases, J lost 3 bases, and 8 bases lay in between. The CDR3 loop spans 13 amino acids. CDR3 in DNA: TGTGCCACCAGCGACTCCCCCAATCAGCCCCAGCATTTT. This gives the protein CATSDSPNQPQHF.

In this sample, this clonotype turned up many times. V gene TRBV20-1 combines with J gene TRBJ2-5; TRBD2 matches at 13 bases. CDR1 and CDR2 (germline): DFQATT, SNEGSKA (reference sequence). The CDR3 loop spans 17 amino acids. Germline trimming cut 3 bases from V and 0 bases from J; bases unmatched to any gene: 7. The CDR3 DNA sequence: TGCAGTGCTAGCTCATTTACTAGCGGGAGGGACCAAGAGACCCAGTACTTC. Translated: CSASSFTSGRDQETQYF.

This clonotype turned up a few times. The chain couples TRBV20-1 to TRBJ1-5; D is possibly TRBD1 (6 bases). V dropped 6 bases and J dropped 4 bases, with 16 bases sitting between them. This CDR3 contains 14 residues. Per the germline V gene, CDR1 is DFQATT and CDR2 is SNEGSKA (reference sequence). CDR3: CSALRAQGNQPQHF. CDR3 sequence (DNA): TGCAGTGCCCTCCGGGCCCAGGGGAATCAGCCCCAGCATTTT.

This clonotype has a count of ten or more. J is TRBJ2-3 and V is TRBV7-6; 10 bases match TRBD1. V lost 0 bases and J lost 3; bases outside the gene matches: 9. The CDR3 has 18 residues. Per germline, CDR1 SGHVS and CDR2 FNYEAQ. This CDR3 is CASSLAPTPGQGTDTQYF. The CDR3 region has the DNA TGTGCCAGCAGCTTAGCGCCGACTCCGGGACAGGGGACAGATACGCAGTATTTT.

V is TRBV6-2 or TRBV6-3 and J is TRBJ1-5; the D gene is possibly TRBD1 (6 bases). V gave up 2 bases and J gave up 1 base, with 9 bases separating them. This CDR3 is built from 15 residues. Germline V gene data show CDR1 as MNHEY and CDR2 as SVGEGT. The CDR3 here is CASSYAQGSNQPQHF. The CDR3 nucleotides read TGTGCCAGCAGTTACGCACAGGGAAGCAATCAGCCCCAGCATTTT.

The CDR3 coding sequence is TGTGCCAGCACCCCCCGGGACAGGCAAAACTATGGCTACACCTTC. This sequence encodes CASTPRDRQNYGYTF. The V and J genes are TRBV6-1 and TRBJ1-2; 8 bases match TRBD1. The germline V gene encodes CDR1 MNHNS and CDR2 SASEGT. The CDR3 length is 15 residues. J was trimmed by 2 bases and V by 7 bases; bases with no gene match: 9.

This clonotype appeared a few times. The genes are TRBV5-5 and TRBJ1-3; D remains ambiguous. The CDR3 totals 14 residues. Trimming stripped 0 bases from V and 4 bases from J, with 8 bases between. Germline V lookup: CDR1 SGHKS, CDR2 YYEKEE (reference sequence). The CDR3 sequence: CASSLEFSGNTIYF. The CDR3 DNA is TGTGCCAGCAGCTTGGAGTTCTCCGGAAACACCATATATTTT. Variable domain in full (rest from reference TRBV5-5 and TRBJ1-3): DAGVTQSPTHLIKTRGQQVTLRCSPISGHKSVSWYQQVLGQGPQFIFQYYEKEERGRGNFPDRFSARQFPNYSSELNVNALLLGDSALYLCASSLEFSGNTIYFGEGSWLTVV.

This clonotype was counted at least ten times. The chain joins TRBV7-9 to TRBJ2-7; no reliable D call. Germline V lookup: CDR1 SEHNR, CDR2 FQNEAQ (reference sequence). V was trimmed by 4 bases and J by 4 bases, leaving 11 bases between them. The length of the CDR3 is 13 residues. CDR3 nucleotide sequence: TGTGCCAGCAGCTCTACCCCCGGATACGAGCAGTACTTC. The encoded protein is CASSSTPGYEQYF.

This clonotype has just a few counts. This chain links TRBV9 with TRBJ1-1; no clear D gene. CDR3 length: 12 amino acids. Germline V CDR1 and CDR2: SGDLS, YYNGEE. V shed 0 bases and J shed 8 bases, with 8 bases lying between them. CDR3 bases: TGTGCCAGCAGCGTAGTTCGGGAAGAAGCTTTCTTT. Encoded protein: CASSVVREEAFF. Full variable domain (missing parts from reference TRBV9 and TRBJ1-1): DSGVTQTPKHLITATGQRVTLRCSPRSGDLSVYWYQQSLDQGLQFLIQYYNGEERAKGNILERFSAQQFPDLHSELNLSSLELGDSALYFCASSVVREEAFFGQGTRLTVV.

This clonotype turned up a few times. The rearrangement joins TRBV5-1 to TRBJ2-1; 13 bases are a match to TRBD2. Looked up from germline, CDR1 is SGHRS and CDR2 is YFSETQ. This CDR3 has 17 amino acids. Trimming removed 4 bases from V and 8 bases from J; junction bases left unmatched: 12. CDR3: CASSPGLAGRQRDEQFF. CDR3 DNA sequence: TGCGCCAGCAGCCCGGGACTAGCGGGGAGACAAAGGGATGAGCAGTTCTTC. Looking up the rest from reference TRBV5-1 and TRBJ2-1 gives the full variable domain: KAGVTQTPRYLIKTRGQQVTLSCSPISGHRSVSWYQQTPGQGLQFLFEYFSETQRNKGNFPGRFSGRQFSNSRSEMNVSTLELGDSALYLCASSPGLAGRQRDEQFFGPGTRLTVL.

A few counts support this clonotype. The CDR3 coding sequence is TGCAGTGCTGAGGGGCGGGACAAATACAATGAGCAGTTCTTC. Protein sequence: CSAEGRDKYNEQFF. The rearrangement links TRBV20-1 to TRBJ2-1; D possibly uses TRBD1 or TRBD2 (6 bases each). The germline gives CDR1 DFQATT, CDR2 SNEGSKA (reference sequence). Trimming removed 5 bases at V and 4 bases at J, with 15 bases between. This CDR3 contains 14 residues.

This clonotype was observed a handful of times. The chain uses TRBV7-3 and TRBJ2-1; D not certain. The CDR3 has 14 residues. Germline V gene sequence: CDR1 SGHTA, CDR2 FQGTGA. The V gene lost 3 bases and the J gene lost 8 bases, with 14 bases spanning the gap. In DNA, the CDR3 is TGTGCCAGCAGCTTTGGTCCCTCGCCCGATGAGCAGTTCTTC. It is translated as CASSFGPSPDEQFF.

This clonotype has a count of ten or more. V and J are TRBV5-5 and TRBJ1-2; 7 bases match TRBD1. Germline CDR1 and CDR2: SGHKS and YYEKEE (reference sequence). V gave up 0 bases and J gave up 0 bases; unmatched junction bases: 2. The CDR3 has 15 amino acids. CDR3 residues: CASSLGDSTNYGYTF. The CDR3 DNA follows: TGTGCCAGCAGCTTGGGGGACAGCACTAACTATGGCTACACCTTC.

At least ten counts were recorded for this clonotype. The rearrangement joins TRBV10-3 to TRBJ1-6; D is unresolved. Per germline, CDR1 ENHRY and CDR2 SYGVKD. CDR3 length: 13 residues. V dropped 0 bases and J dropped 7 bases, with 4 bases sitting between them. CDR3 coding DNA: TGTGCCATCAGTGAGTCGGGGAATTCACCCCTCCACTTT. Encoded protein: CAISESGNSPLHF.

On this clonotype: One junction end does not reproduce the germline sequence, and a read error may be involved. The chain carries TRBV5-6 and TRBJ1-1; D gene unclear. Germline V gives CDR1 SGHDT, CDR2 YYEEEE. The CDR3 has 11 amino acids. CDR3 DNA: TGTGCCAGCAGCTTAGAGTTGGAAGCCTTCTTT. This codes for CASSLELEAFF.

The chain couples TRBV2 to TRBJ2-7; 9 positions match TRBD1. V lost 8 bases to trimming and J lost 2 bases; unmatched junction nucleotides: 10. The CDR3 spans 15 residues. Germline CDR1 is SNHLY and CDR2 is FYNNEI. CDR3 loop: CASYAGTGFTYEQYF. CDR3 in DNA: TGTGCCAGCTACGCCGGGACAGGGTTTACCTACGAGCAGTACTTC.

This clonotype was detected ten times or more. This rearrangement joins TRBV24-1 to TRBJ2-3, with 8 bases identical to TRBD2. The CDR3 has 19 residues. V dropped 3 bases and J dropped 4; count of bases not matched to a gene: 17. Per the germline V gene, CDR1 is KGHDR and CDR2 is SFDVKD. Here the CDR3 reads CATSDPEWVTSGASDTQYF. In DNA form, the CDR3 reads TGTGCCACCAGTGATCCCGAGTGGGTAACTAGCGGAGCCTCAGATACGCAGTATTTT.

The CDR3 is CSAKGQGRETQYF. The CDR3 DNA reads TGCAGTGCTAAAGGACAGGGGAGGGAGACCCAGTACTTC. This chain uses TRBV20-1 with TRBJ2-5; TRBD1 matches 9 bases. CDR1 is DFQATT, CDR2 SNEGSKA, per germline (reference sequence). V was pared by 4 bases and J by 5 bases, with 5 bases of the junction left unmatched. This CDR3 is 13 amino acids long.

The CDR3 reads CSARRGTRGGFLEQYF. DNA for the CDR3: TGCAGTGCTAGGAGGGGTACCCGGGGGGGGTTCCTCGAGCAGTACTTC. This rearrangement joins TRBV20-1 to TRBJ2-7; 8 bases match TRBD2. V shed 3 bases, J shed 6 bases, and the junction held 16 bases outside the gene matches. The CDR3 runs to 16 residues. In germline, CDR1 is DFQATT, CDR2 SNEGSKA (reference sequence).

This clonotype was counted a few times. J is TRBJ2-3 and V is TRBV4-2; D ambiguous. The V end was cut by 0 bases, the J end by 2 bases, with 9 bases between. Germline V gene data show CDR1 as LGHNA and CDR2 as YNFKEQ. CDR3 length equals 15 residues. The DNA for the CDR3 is TGTGCCAGCAGCCAAGACGGTGGTACCACAGATACGCAGTATTTT. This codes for CASSQDGGTTDTQYF.

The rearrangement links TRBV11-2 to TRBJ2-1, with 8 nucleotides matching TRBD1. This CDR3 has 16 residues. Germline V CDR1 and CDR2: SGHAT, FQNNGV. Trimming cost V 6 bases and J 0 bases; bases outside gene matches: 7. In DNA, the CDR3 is TGTGCCAGCAGTCAGGACAGGGACCCCTCCTACAATGAGCAGTTCTTC. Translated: CASSQDRDPSYNEQFF.